The text below deals with one T cell receptor beta chain. This CDR3 contains 15 residues. V lost 3 bases and J 9 bases, leaving 18 bases between the germline ends. CDR1 is KGHSH, CDR2 LQKENI, per germline. This sample is part of a study of blood T cell repertoires in COVID-19. Profiling relied on immunoSEQ multiplex PCR, and the TCRdb table lists in-frame clones only, not all of them. The data contain 49,000 or so clones, around 83% of them singletons. V and J are TRBV18 and TRBJ2-1, with a tentative D call TRBD1 (5 bases). This clonotype originated in a man in his sixties with active COVID-19. Input material: peripheral blood. CDR3 residues: CASSPNKHQGSEQFF. The CDR3 coding sequence is TGTGCCAGCTCACCCAATAAACACCAGGGAAGTGAGCAGTTCTTC.